These 14 T cell receptor beta chains came from one sample sequenced in a study of beta chain features in type 1 diabetes. Expressed TCRB transcripts got sequenced, as all isolated RNA was reverse transcribed. This table comes from immunoSEQ multiplex PCR, and its TCRdb copy is limited to in-frame clones, with some not included. Of 400,000 to 450,000 clones listed, roughly 13% are singletons. The sequenced sample was naive CD4+ T cells from blood. These TCRs come from a man in his thirties or forties in good health.

This sequence joins TRBV7-9 and TRBJ1-2, with TRBD1 matching 10 bases. CDR1 and CDR2 from the germline V gene are SEHNR and FQNEAQ (reference sequence). The ends lost 5 bases at V and 8 bases at J; junction bases unmatched: 8. This CDR3 is 14 amino acids long. The CDR3 nucleotides read TGTGCCAGCAGCCCGCGGACAGGGGGAACCGGCTACACCTTC. It translates to CASSPRTGGTGYTF.

This clone showed up just a few times. V and J are TRBV7-2 and TRBJ2-7; 8 nucleotides agree with TRBD2. This CDR3 contains 14 residues. CDR1 is SGHTA and CDR2 is FQGNSA in the germline V gene. Trimming cost V 5 bases and J 4 bases; bases outside gene matches: 7. CDR3 region: CASSQTSGGYEQYV. CDR3 DNA: TGTGCCAGCAGCCAGACCTCGGGAGGGTACGAGCAGTACGTC.

The J gene is TRBJ2-3, the V gene TRBV11-3; 10 nucleotides align to TRBD1. This CDR3 spans 16 amino acids. The V gene end was trimmed by 6 bases and the J gene end by 2 bases; junction bases not matched to a gene: 8. Germline V gene lookup returns CDR1 SGHNT and CDR2 YENEEA. The CDR3 here is CASSSWDRGITDTQYF. The CDR3 DNA reads as TGTGCCAGCAGTTCCTGGGACAGGGGCATCACAGATACGCAGTATTTT.

This clone has a handful of counts. The chain joins TRBV6-5 to TRBJ2-7; D uncertain. Germline V CDR1 and CDR2: MNHEY, SVGAGI. The CDR3 covers 15 residues. Trimming took off 5 bases at V and 6 bases at J, with 20 bases between the two ends. Written as DNA, the CDR3 is TGTGCCAGCAGTCCGCCTCAAAGAGTGACGAGCGAGCAGTACGTC. It translates to CASSPPQRVTSEQYV.

The table lists this clone with a few counts. V and J are TRBV5-4 and TRBJ2-7, with 9 positions matching TRBD1. The germline CDR1 and CDR2 sequences are SGHNT and YYREEE (reference sequence). The CDR3 extends over 15 amino acids. The V segment lost 4 bases and the J segment 0 bases; nucleotides outside the gene matches: 5. The CDR3 loop reads CASSRTGASSYEQYF. The CDR3 DNA sequence: TGTGCCAGCAGCCGGACAGGGGCCAGCTCCTACGAGCAGTACTTC.

V usage is TRBV7-9 and J usage is TRBJ2-4, with 7 positions matching TRBD1. CDR3 length: 15 amino acids. Germline loops: CDR1 SEHNR, CDR2 FQNEAQ (reference sequence). The V gene end was trimmed by 4 bases and the J gene end by 6 bases; junction bases not matched to a gene: 9. CDR3 loop: CASSSAGTELNIQYF. The CDR3 region has the DNA TGTGCCAGCAGCTCGGCCGGGACAGAACTAAACATTCAGTACTTC.

The chain combines TRBV30 with TRBJ1-6, with 9 bases fitting TRBD1. V gave up 3 bases and J gave up 10 bases; unmatched junction bases: 7. CDR3 size: 14 residues. Germline V gives CDR1 GTSNPN, CDR2 SVGIG (reference sequence). For the CDR3, the DNA is TGTGCCTGGAGCCTGACAGGGGGTAGGTCACCCCTCCACTTT. Translation gives CAWSLTGGRSPLHF. The full variable domain, in which reference TRBV30 and TRBJ1-6 provide the parts outside the CDR3, is SQTIHQWPATLVQPVGSPLSLECTVEGTSNPNLYWYRQAAGRGLQLLFYSVGIGQISSEVPQNLSASRPQDRQFILSSKKLLLSDSGFYLCAWSLTGGRSPLHFGNGTRLTVT.

This chain joins TRBV2 and TRBJ2-5; D gene unclear. CDR1 and CDR2 (germline): SNHLY, FYNNEI. The CDR3 contains 12 residues. The V end was cut by 5 bases, the J end by 0 bases, with 4 bases between. The CDR3 loop is CASSPNQETQYF. DNA for the CDR3: TGTGCCAGCAGTCCCAACCAAGAGACCCAGTACTTC.

This clone has only one observation. The V and J genes are TRBV4-1 and TRBJ1-5, with D hard to call. This CDR3 comprises 15 residues. Per the germline V gene, CDR1 is MGHRA and CDR2 is YSYEKL. V lost 1 base, J lost 3 bases, and 10 bases lay in between. CDR3 region: CASSQGWSPNQPQHF. The CDR3, as DNA: TGCGCCAGCAGCCAAGGATGGTCGCCCAATCAGCCCCAGCATTTT.

The V call is TRBV18, the J call TRBJ2-7; 8 bases map to TRBD2. Unmatched junction bases numbered 4, after V lost 2 bases and J lost 7 bases. Germline assignment: CDR1 KGHSH and CDR2 LQKENI. The CDR3 is 13 residues long. The CDR3 DNA reads as TGTGCCAGCTCACCAGGGACTAGGGGGGAGCAGTACGTC. It yields the protein CASSPGTRGEQYV.

In its sample, this clone was seen a few times. J is TRBJ2-3 and V is TRBV30, with D tentatively TRBD2 (6 bases). Trimming removed 4 bases at V and 4 bases at J, with 12 bases between. CDR3 length: 13 amino acids. Germline V gives CDR1 GTSNPN, CDR2 SVGIG (reference sequence). For the CDR3, the DNA is TGTGCCTGGACGGAGGGTACAGCAGATACGCAGTATTTT. It encodes CAWTEGTADTQYF.

This clone has only a few counts. This chain joins TRBV7-9 and TRBJ1-5; 8 bases are shared with TRBD1. CDR1 and CDR2 from the germline V gene are SEHNR and FQNEAQ (reference sequence). The junction had 6 bases not matched to a gene; V was cut back by 1 base and J by 4 bases. The CDR3 sequence is 16 residues long. The CDR3 coding sequence is TGTGCCAGCAGCTTAGGGACAGGGTCCATGAATCAGCCCCAGCATTTT. Translated: CASSLGTGSMNQPQHF.

The chain carries TRBV6-6 and TRBJ2-7; TRBD1 might be the D (5 bases). The CDR3 length is 14 residues. Germline V gene data show CDR1 as MNHNY and CDR2 as SVGAGI (reference sequence). Trimming stripped 3 bases from V and 4 bases from J, with 13 bases between. The chain's CDR3 is CASSYRDRYYEQYV. CDR3 sequence (DNA): TGTGCCAGCAGTTATCGCGACAGATATTACGAGCAGTACGTC.

This sequence joins TRBV4-3 and TRBJ2-3; D might be TRBD1 or TRBD2, each matching 5 bases. The CDR3 spans 19 residues. Germline loops: CDR1 LGHNA, CDR2 YSLEER. Trimming removed 6 bases from V and 0 bases from J, with 25 bases in between. The CDR3 region is CASSWGFQGREASTDTQYF. The CDR3 DNA sequence: TGCGCCAGCAGTTGGGGGTTCCAAGGGCGCGAGGCTAGCACAGATACGCAGTATTTT.